Only a few counts were recorded for the clone carrying this T cell receptor (beta chain). Its matching antigen is unknown. These data are taken from a study of T cell repertoires in cytomegalovirus infection. Study context: CMV infection and matching HLA type were both indicated by public TCR beta signatures.

General study points: There were HLA-C-restricted CMV-specific TCR beta clonotypes dominating the ex vivo response.

From the reads, TCRdb called clonotypes with MiXCR, one entry per CDR3 protein. This table holds around 770,000 distinct CDR3 sequences, 25% to 35% found once. The material was cultured CD8+ T cells from PBMCs, obtained from culture after CMV antigen stimulation. The clonotype originates from a human donor in good health (CMV status not recorded). Some clones in this sample may be carry-over from other donors' samples.

DNA of the CDR3: TGTGCCACCTACGGGAACAGCTCCACAGATACGCAGTATTTT. Amino acids: CATYGNSSTDTQYF. The rearrangement joins TRBV2 to TRBJ2-3, with D possibly TRBD2 on 5 matching bases. Germline-derived CDR1 and CDR2 are SNHLY and FYNNEI. CDR3 length equals 14 residues. V was clipped by 10 bases and J by 2 bases, with 16 bases between them.